Included here is one TCR beta chain sequence, with context. Its target is unknown. The data originate from a study of T cell responses to AZD1222 COVID-19 vaccine. General study findings and limits: A reported finding is that nearly half of spike-specific TCRs target unmutated variant regions.

TCRdb's table, derived via immunoSEQ multiplex PCR, lists solely in-frame clones and lacks some. The data contain 75,000 to 85,000 clones, roughly 87% of them singletons. Per germline, CDR1 LNHDA and CDR2 SQIVND (reference sequence). This CDR3 region has 15 residues. Trimming took off 8 bases at V and 3 bases at J, with 18 bases between the two ends. The chain is built from TRBV19 and TRBJ2-3; tentatively, D is TRBD2 (7 bases). The sequences come from peripheral blood, collected on day 0 of AZD1222 vaccination. The receptor was derived from an adult in good health. The CDR3 region has the DNA TGTGCCAGTCGCCTAACGGGGGGCATGACAGATACGCAGTATTTT. This codes for CASRLTGGMTDTQYF.